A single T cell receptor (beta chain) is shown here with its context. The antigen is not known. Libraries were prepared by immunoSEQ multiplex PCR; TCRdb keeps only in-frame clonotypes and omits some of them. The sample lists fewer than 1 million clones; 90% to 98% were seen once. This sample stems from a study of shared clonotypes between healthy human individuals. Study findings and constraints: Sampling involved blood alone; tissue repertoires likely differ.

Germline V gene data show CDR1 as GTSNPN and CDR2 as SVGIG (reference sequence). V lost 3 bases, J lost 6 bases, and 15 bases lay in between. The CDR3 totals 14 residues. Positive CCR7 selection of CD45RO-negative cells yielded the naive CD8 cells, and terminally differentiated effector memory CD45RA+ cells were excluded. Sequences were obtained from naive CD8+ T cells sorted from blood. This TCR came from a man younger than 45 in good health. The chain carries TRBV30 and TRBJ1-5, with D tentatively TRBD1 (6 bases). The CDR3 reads CAWSLGAGVQPQHF. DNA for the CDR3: TGTGCCTGGAGCCTCGGGGCAGGGGTTCAGCCCCAGCATTTT. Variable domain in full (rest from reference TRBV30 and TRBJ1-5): SQTIHQWPATLVQPVGSPLSLECTVEGTSNPNLYWYRQAAGRGLQLLFYSVGIGQISSEVPQNLSASRPQDRQFILSSKKLLLSDSGFYLCAWSLGAGVQPQHFGDGTRLSIL.